These T cell receptor beta chains were read from a single sample in a study of molecular identifiers for immune sequencing clone quantification. TCRdb passed the PCR reads through MiXCR, listing each CDR3 protein once. Of about 510,000 distinct CDR3 sequences listed, 20% to 25% were seen once; the top ten hold roughly 0.81%. The sample taken for sequencing was naive CD8+ T cells from blood, with Jurkat cell RNA spiked in. The receptors stem from a human donor in good health. Some libraries in this study had Jurkat cell RNA spiked in. CDR3s include the opening cysteine and the closing phenylalanine or tryptophan. A D gene is named only where the DNA matches it firmly. For some rows the clone size is stated as once, few or many, or as a class when expanded; others skip it.

j_call,clone_size,v_call,d_call,cdr3_length,cdr3_nt,cdr3_aa
TRBJ1-2,-,TRBV30,TRBD1,13,TGTGCCTATGACCGGGACAGGAACTATGGCTACACCTTC,CAYDRDRNYGYTF
TRBJ1-1,many,TRBV27,TRBD1,15,TGTGCCAGCAGTACCTTACAGGGGGCGACGGCAGAGGCTTTCTTT,CASSTLQGATAEAFF
TRBJ2-3,many,TRBV7-9,TRBD2,19,TGTGCCAGCAGCCCTTCTCGCGGCAGCGGGAGAACTAGCACAGATACGCAGTATTTT,CASSPSRGSGRTSTDTQYF
TRBJ2-7,-,TRBV7-9,TRBD2,15,TGTGCCAGCAGCTCGCGGGAGCGGGAGCCCTACGAGCAGTACTTC,CASSSREREPYEQYF
TRBJ2-2,many,TRBV19,TRBD2,16,TGTGCCAGTACAGCGGGAGGACCCTGGGGCACCGGGGAGCTGTTTTTT,CASTAGGPWGTGELFF
TRBJ2-7,-,TRBV12-3/TRBV12-4,TRBD1,12,TGTGCCCGCAGTTGGGACAGCTACGAGCAGTACTTC,CARSWDSYEQYF
TRBJ2-7,many,TRBV29-1,TRBD2,14,TGCAGCGTTGATGGGGGAGCGGGAGGTAACGAGCAGTACTTC,CSVDGGAGGNEQYF
TRBJ2-1,-,TRBV2,TRBD2,13,TGTGCCAGCAGTTTAGCGGGAGGGCAGGAGCAGTTCTTC,CASSLAGGQEQFF
TRBJ2-5,-,TRBV30,-,12,TGTGCCTGGCAGATGGTCCAAGAGACCCAGTACTTC,CAWQMVQETQYF
TRBJ2-1,many,TRBV4-1,-,16,TGCGCCAGCAGCCAAGATCGGGCAGCTCCTTACAATGAGCAGTTCTTC,CASSQDRAAPYNEQFF
TRBJ2-2,-,TRBV7-6,-,16,TGTGCCAGCAGCCCCGGGGCAGACGAAGGAACCGGGGAGCTGTTTTTT,CASSPGADEGTGELFF
TRBJ2-2,many,TRBV9,-,14,TGTGCCAGCAGCTATGTGGCGAACACCGGGGAGCTGTTTTTT,CASSYVANTGELFF
TRBJ2-7,few,TRBV12-3/TRBV12-4,-,13,TGTGCCAGCAGTTTAGACAGGGCGGTCGAGCAGTACTTC,CASSLDRAVEQYF
TRBJ1-2,few,TRBV4-3,TRBD1,15,TGCGCCAGCAGCCAAGAGGCAGGGGGCTTCTATGGCTACACCTTC,CASSQEAGGFYGYTF
TRBJ2-1,few,TRBV11-2,-,15,TGTGCCAGCAGCTTTACTGGGAGCTCCTACAATGAGCAGTTCTTC,CASSFTGSSYNEQFF
TRBJ1-4,many,TRBV7-9,-,12,TGTGCCAGCAGTTACGGGACTTGGGAACTGTTTTTT,CASSYGTWELFF
TRBJ2-1,many,TRBV4-1,-,11,TGCGCCAGCAGCCAACTAGGGGAGCAGTTCTTC,CASSQLGEQFF
TRBJ1-1,-,TRBV11-3,-,12,TGTGCCAGCAGCTTGCCAGGAGGCGAAGCTTTCTTT,CASSLPGGEAFF
TRBJ1-1,many,TRBV12-3/TRBV12-4,-,15,TGTGCCAGCAGTTTACGTCCCTCCCCGGACACTGAAGCTTTCTTT,CASSLRPSPDTEAFF
TRBJ1-1,many,TRBV30,-,14,TGTGCCTGGAGTGGAGGGCAGATGAACACTGAAGCTTTCTTT,CAWSGGQMNTEAFF
TRBJ1-1,many,TRBV6-2/TRBV6-3,-,12,TGTGCCAGCAGCGTCCAGAACACTGAAGCTTTCTTT,CASSVQNTEAFF
TRBJ2-1,many,TRBV29-1,-,11,TGCAGCGTTGAAGGATATGGTGAGCAGTTCTTC,CSVEGYGEQFF
TRBJ2-7,many,TRBV4-3,TRBD2,18,TGCGCCAGCAGCCAAGATATTGGAGTAGCGGGAACTCCTGGGGAGCAGTACTTC,CASSQDIGVAGTPGEQYF
TRBJ2-6,many,TRBV5-5,TRBD2,20,TGTGCCAGCAGCTCCTACCAGACTGTAGCGGGGGGGCCTGGGGCCAACGTCCTGACTTTC,CASSSYQTVAGGPGANVLTF
TRBJ2-2,-,TRBV20-1,-,14,TGCAGTGCTAGACGTCAGGGGACGGGCGGGGAGCTGTTTTTT,CSARRQGTGGELFF
TRBJ2-7,many,TRBV20-1,-,13,TGCAGTGCTCGGGCCCTTAGCTCCTACGAGCAGTACTTC,CSARALSSYEQYF
TRBJ2-1,many,TRBV30,-,13,TGTGCCTGGGGCGACACTGCCTACAATGAGCAGTTCTTC,CAWGDTAYNEQFF
TRBJ2-5,many,TRBV9,-,15,TGTGCCAGCAGCGTAGACGGAGGGGTACAAGAGACCCAGTACTTC,CASSVDGGVQETQYF
TRBJ2-3,many,TRBV2,-,16,TGTGCCAGCAGTGAAGCTCAGGGGGGCCTTGGGGATACGCAGTATTTT,CASSEAQGGLGDTQYF
TRBJ1-2,many,TRBV14,-,15,TGTGCCAGCAGCCAAGATCGTGGGCCCCTCTATGGCTACACCTTC,CASSQDRGPLYGYTF
TRBJ1-5,many,TRBV12-3/TRBV12-4,-,15,TGTGCCAGCAGTACCACGGGGGCTGGGAATCAGCCCCAGCATTTT,CASSTTGAGNQPQHF
TRBJ2-7,-,TRBV15,-,12,TGTGCCACCAGCAGACATACGGGCGAGCAGTACTTC,CATSRHTGEQYF
TRBJ2-7,-,TRBV20-1,-,12,TGCAGTGCTAGCGACAGGCACTACGAGCAGTACTTC,CSASDRHYEQYF
TRBJ2-7,many,TRBV4-1,-,15,TGCGCCAGCAGCCAAGATACGGGGACATCCTACGAGCAGTACTTC,CASSQDTGTSYEQYF
TRBJ1-2,few,TRBV5-8,-,16,TGTGCCAGCAGCTCCGTACAGCGTATACCTAACTATGGCTACACCTTC,CASSSVQRIPNYGYTF
TRBJ1-5,few,TRBV15,-,13,TGTGCTACCGGTGGGGGTATCAATCAGCCCCAGCATTTT,CATGGGINQPQHF
TRBJ2-2,-,TRBV7-9,TRBD2,16,TGTGCCAGCAGCAAAGTAGCGGGGGGCCCTCCCGGGGAGCCGTTTTTT,CASSKVAGGPPGEPFF
TRBJ1-2,many,TRBV5-5,-,14,TGTGCCAGCAGCCCGGACCCACCCTTCTATGGCTACACCTTC,CASSPDPPFYGYTF
TRBJ1-2,few,TRBV7-9,-,13,TGTGCCAGCAGCTCAGATGACAGCTATGGCTACACCTTC,CASSSDDSYGYTF
TRBJ2-3,many,TRBV29-1,-,14,TGCAGCGTTGTTGGGGGGCTCGGCACAGATACGCAGTATTTT,CSVVGGLGTDTQYF
TRBJ2-7,many,TRBV7-2,TRBD2,13,TGTGCCAGCAGCTTGACTAGCGGCAGCGAGCAGTACTTC,CASSLTSGSEQYF
TRBJ2-2,-,TRBV18,TRBD1,14,TGTGCCAGCTGGGACAGGGATCACACCGGGGAGCTGTTTTTT,CASWDRDHTGELFF
TRBJ1-2,-,TRBV4-1,-,15,TGCGCCAGCAGCCAAGTCCATGGGGGCGTCTATGGCTACACCTTC,CASSQVHGGVYGYTF
TRBJ1-3,-,TRBV12-3/TRBV12-4,TRBD1,16,TGTGCCAGCAACCCTCAGGGGGGAATCTCTGGAAACACCATATATTTT,CASNPQGGISGNTIYF
TRBJ2-7,many,TRBV7-9,TRBD2,17,TGTGCCAGCAGCCCACACAGCGGGGGGACGTCGAACTACGAGCAGTACTTC,CASSPHSGGTSNYEQYF
TRBJ1-3,many,TRBV12-5,-,12,TGTGCTAGTGGTTTCTCTGGAAACACCATATATTTT,CASGFSGNTIYF
TRBJ2-7,many,TRBV4-3,-,14,TGCGCCAGCAGCCCCCGGGACAATTGGGGCGAGCAGTACTTC,CASSPRDNWGEQYF
TRBJ2-7,many,TRBV7-2,-,14,TGTGCCAGCAGCTCCGGACTCCCTGGGGACGAGCAGTACTTC,CASSSGLPGDEQYF
TRBJ2-7,many,TRBV30,-,16,TGTGCCTGGAGCTCGCCCCCCAGGGACCGATCCTACGAGCAGTACTTC,CAWSSPPRDRSYEQYF
TRBJ2-5,many,TRBV9,-,15,TGTGCCAGCAGCTCGGGGGTGGCGGCACAAGAGACCCAGTACTTC,CASSSGVAAQETQYF
TRBJ2-7,-,TRBV6-1,-,14,TGTGCCAGCAGTGAAGCGCCCAGGGGCTCCGAGCAGTACTTC,CASSEAPRGSEQYF
TRBJ1-1,many,TRBV29-1,-,15,TGCAGCGTTCAACATCCGGGACAAACTAACACTGAAGCTTTCTTT,CSVQHPGQTNTEAFF
TRBJ2-2,-,TRBV2,TRBD2,15,TGTGCCGCCCGACTAGCGGAGGCGAACACCGAGGAGCTGTTTTTT,CAARLAEANTEELFF